The 23 T cell receptor beta chains given below trace back to one sample, sequenced in a study of blood T cell repertoires in COVID-19 (dated by TCRdb to the early 2020s). Library generation was performed with the immunoSEQ multiplex PCR assay. TCRdb's version of the immuneACCESS table is confined to in-frame rearrangements and falls short of the full clone set. An unresolved V gene accounts for under half of the shortfall where checked; the remainder is of unknown origin. The sample yields about 190,000 clones; approximately 84% were counted once. More than 4.5% of the sample is held by the ten biggest clonotypes. Sequencing was performed on peripheral blood. These receptors were taken from a woman in her seventies with active or convalescent COVID-19.

The chain combines TRBV7-3 with TRBJ2-1; 16 positions match TRBD2. The CDR3 is 19 amino acids. Germline loops: CDR1 SGHTA, CDR2 FQGTGA. The J segment lost 7 bases and the V segment lost 5 bases, leaving 14 bases of the junction unmatched. The CDR3 DNA reads TGTGCCAGCAGCCAGCCCGGGACTAGCGGGAGGGCAGGTGGAAATGAGCAGTTCTTC. It is translated as CASSQPGTSGRAGGNEQFF.

This chain connects TRBV6-1 to TRBJ2-3; D is possibly TRBD2 (6 bases). The CDR3 is made up of 16 amino acids. The germline V and J ends were trimmed by 4 bases and 1 base, with 15 bases remaining between them. CDR1 is MNHNS, CDR2 SASEGT, per germline. CDR3 in DNA: TGTGCCAGCAGTGGATGGAGGGATTTGGGCACAGATACGCAGTATTTT. Its protein product is CASSGWRDLGTDTQYF.

This rearrangement joins TRBV9 to TRBJ2-5; 10 bases are a match to TRBD2. Looked up from germline, CDR1 is SGDLS and CDR2 is YYNGEE. CDR3 length: 17 amino acids. The J segment lost 5 bases and the V segment lost 0 bases, leaving 10 bases of the junction unmatched. CDR3 in amino acids: CASSVEEREGRGETQYF. The CDR3 nucleotides are TGTGCCAGCAGCGTAGAGGAGCGGGAGGGCCGGGGGGAGACCCAGTACTTC.

The V call is TRBV11-3, the J call TRBJ2-3; D gene ambiguous. Germline V lookup: CDR1 SGHNT, CDR2 YENEEA. Trimming removed 1 base from V and 5 bases from J, with 7 bases in between. The CDR3 contains 13 residues. CDR3 nucleotide sequence: TGTGCCAGCAGCTTAGGACGGAGAGATACGCAGTATTTT. Protein: CASSLGRRDTQYF.

J is TRBJ2-1 and V is TRBV19, with D possibly TRBD1 on 5 matching bases. Trimming pared 6 bases from V and 7 bases from J, leaving 31 bases between. CDR1 is LNHDA and CDR2 is SQIVND in the germline V gene (reference sequence). The CDR3 is 19 amino acids. The CDR3 here is CASSYSAARVSPNRNEQFF. The DNA for the CDR3 is TGTGCCAGTAGCTATTCGGCCGCCAGGGTCTCTCCGAACCGGAATGAGCAGTTCTTC.

This clone was seen more than once but under ten times. The chain couples TRBV24-1 to TRBJ1-5, with 9 bases matching TRBD1. The CDR3 covers 17 residues. With 0 bases clipped from V and 6 bases from J, the junction kept 8 bases outside the gene matches. From germline, CDR1 is KGHDR and CDR2 SFDVKD. In DNA form, the CDR3 reads TGTGCCACCAGTGATTTGGGACAGGGGTCTTTAGGTCAGCCCCAGCATTTT. Translated, it gives CATSDLGQGSLGQPQHF.

DNA of the CDR3: TGTGCCAGCAGCCCTACCCCCGGACTAGCGGGGACAGATACGCAGTATTTT. This sequence encodes CASSPTPGLAGTDTQYF. The chain links TRBV7-6 to TRBJ2-3, with 12 nucleotides matching TRBD2. With 5 bases clipped from V and 3 bases from J, the junction kept 9 bases outside the gene matches. There are 17 residues in the CDR3. Germline loops: CDR1 SGHVS, CDR2 FNYEAQ.

The V and J genes are TRBV7-9 and TRBJ2-5, with 7 bases aligning to TRBD2. Germline CDR1 and CDR2: SEHNR and FQNEAQ (reference sequence). Trimming took 1 base from V and 10 from J; bases not matched to a gene: 3. This CDR3 contains 12 residues. CDR3 bases: TGTGCCAGCAGCTTAGTTGGCGGGAGCCAGTACTTC. Translation: CASSLVGGSQYF.

The table lists this clone with a count of one. The CDR3 nucleotides are TGTGCCAGCAGCTCAACTAGGGTTGAGCAGTTCTTC. It encodes CASSSTRVEQFF. The V gene is TRBV5-4, the J gene TRBJ2-1, with TRBD2 as a possible D gene (5 bases). With 3 bases removed from V and 9 bases from J, the gap between germline ends came to 10 bases. The CDR3 covers 12 residues. Per germline, CDR1 SGHNT and CDR2 YYREEE (reference sequence). The full variable domain, rest sourced from reference TRBV5-4 and TRBJ2-1, is ETGVTQSPTHLIKTRGQQVTLRCSSQSGHNTVSWYQQALGQGPQFIFQYYREEENGRGNFPPRFSGLQFPNYSSELNVNALELDDSALYLCASSSTRVEQFFGPGTRLTVL.

The V gene is TRBV9, the J gene TRBJ2-3; maybe TRBD1 (6 bases). V was cut by 3 bases and J by 2 bases, with 10 bases left in between. Germline V gene data show CDR1 as SGDLS and CDR2 as YYNGEE. The CDR3 runs 14 residues. The CDR3 is CASSARQVTDTQYF. The DNA of the CDR3 is TGTGCCAGCAGCGCCCGACAGGTCACAGATACGCAGTATTTT.

The chain has TRBV7-8 and TRBJ2-1, with 9 bases lining up with TRBD2. CDR1 and CDR2 from the germline V gene are SGHVS and FQNEAQ. The CDR3 extends over 19 amino acids. V shed 2 bases and J 8 bases; nucleotides not matched to a gene: 19. CDR3 residues: CASSLFRSGLGGRGDEQFF. CDR3 sequence (DNA): TGTGCCAGCAGCTTATTTAGAAGTGGTCTTGGCGGGAGGGGGGATGAGCAGTTCTTC. Combining the CDR3 with reference TRBV7-8 and TRBJ2-1 gives the whole variable domain GAGVSQSPRYKVAKRGQDVALRCDPISGHVSLFWYQQALGQGPEFLTYFQNEAQLDKSGLPSDRFFAERPEGSVSTLKIQRTQQEDSAVYLCASSLFRSGLGGRGDEQFFGPGTRLTVL.

V is TRBV19 and J is TRBJ1-5; TRBD1 matches 9 bases. Trimming at V came to 5 bases and at J to 5 bases, leaving 7 bases not matched to a gene. The CDR3 runs to 15 residues. Germline V lookup: CDR1 LNHDA, CDR2 SQIVND (reference sequence). The CDR3 loop reads CASSAGGQGDQPQHF. The CDR3 coding sequence is TGTGCCAGTAGTGCCGGGGGACAGGGCGATCAGCCCCAGCATTTT.

This clone has only a few counts. The chain employs TRBV2 and TRBJ2-7, with 10 bases aligning to TRBD2. V lost 6 bases and J lost 3; bases outside the gene matches: 17. Germline CDR1 reads SNHLY; CDR2 reads FYNNEI. The CDR3 consists of 18 residues. The CDR3 DNA is TGTGCCAGCAGCCCGGGACTAGCGTCGTTCATGGCGCTCTACGAGCAGTACTTC. The encoded protein is CASSPGLASFMALYEQYF.

The count of this clone is one. The V and J genes are TRBV11-3 and TRBJ2-1, with 8 positions matching TRBD1. CDR1 and CDR2 from the germline V gene are SGHNT and YENEEA. Germline trimming cut 5 bases from V and 6 bases from J; bases unmatched to any gene: 9. This CDR3 has 15 amino acids. Here the CDR3 DNA reads TGTGCCAGCAGCCCGGGACAGGCTGTAGGCAATGAGCAGTTCTTC. Protein sequence: CASSPGQAVGNEQFF.

This sequence joins TRBV19 and TRBJ2-1; 11 bases fit TRBD2. Losses at the gene ends were 5 bases for V and 0 bases for J; bases not matched to a gene: 3. Germline V gives CDR1 LNHDA, CDR2 SQIVND (reference sequence). CDR3 length equals 16 residues. The CDR3 loop reads CASSATSGSSYNEQFF. CDR3 bases: TGTGCCAGTAGTGCAACTAGCGGGAGCTCCTACAATGAGCAGTTCTTC.

The rearrangement links TRBV19 to TRBJ1-2; 7 nucleotides agree with TRBD1. Germline V gives CDR1 LNHDA, CDR2 SQIVND (reference sequence). This CDR3 has 14 residues. Unmatched junction bases numbered 7, after V lost 6 bases and J lost 3 bases. The CDR3 coding sequence is TGTGCCAGTAGGATGGAGAGGGGGCACTATGGCTACACCTTC. It yields the protein CASRMERGHYGYTF.

The gene calls are TRBV18 and TRBJ1-4, with D maybe TRBD1 (6 bases). Trimming cost V 6 bases and J 6 bases, with 14 bases left between them. CDR1 is KGHSH and CDR2 is LQKENI in the germline V gene. The CDR3 spans 14 residues. DNA for the CDR3: TGTGCCAGCTCTTACGACAGGCAATATGAAAAACTGTTTTTT. This gives the protein CASSYDRQYEKLFF.

The rearrangement links TRBV14 to TRBJ2-2, with a tentative D call TRBD2 (6 bases). CDR3 length: 15 residues. From germline, CDR1 is SGHDN and CDR2 FVKESK. V lost 3 bases and J lost 7, with 15 bases in between. Here the CDR3 DNA reads TGTGCCAGCAGCCAGCTTGGAGGGGTCGGCGGGGAGCTGTTTTTT. It codes for CASSQLGGVGGELFF.

The gene calls are TRBV28 and TRBJ1-4; D not resolved. Per the germline V gene, CDR1 is MDHEN and CDR2 is SYDVKM. This CDR3 contains 15 residues. Trimming left V 5 bases short and J 0 bases short, with 10 bases between. CDR3 sequence: CASSRVPTTNEKLFF. The CDR3 DNA reads TGTGCCAGCAGTCGCGTGCCCACAACTAATGAAAAACTGTTTTTT.

DNA for the CDR3: TGTGCCAGCAGCGGACAGGTTCTGAACGAGCAGTACTTC. Its translation: CASSGQVLNEQYF. V is TRBV21-1 and J is TRBJ2-7; TRBD1, the table's D call, lacks a check against the DNA. TRBV21-1 is a pseudogene locus. The CDR3 loop spans 13 amino acids.

The chain joins TRBV11-3 to TRBJ2-7, with D perhaps TRBD2 (7 bases). Germline V CDR1 and CDR2: SGHNT, YENEEA. V was pared by 1 base and J by 4 bases, with 14 bases between. This CDR3 has 15 amino acids. This chain's CDR3 is CASSLGGGGGYEQYF. The CDR3 DNA is TGTGCCAGCAGCTTAGGAGGGGGGGGAGGATACGAGCAGTACTTC.

The CDR3: CSASSRTKLYNEQFF. In DNA form, the CDR3 reads TGCAGTGCTAGTTCCCGGACAAAGCTATACAATGAGCAGTTCTTC. The rearrangement joins TRBV20-1 to TRBJ2-1; perhaps TRBD1 as D (5 bases). CDR3 size: 15 residues. V dropped 3 bases and J dropped 4 bases, with 16 bases sitting between them. Germline-derived CDR1 and CDR2 are DFQATT and SNEGSKA (reference sequence).

This clone showed up just a few times. The V and J genes are TRBV5-1 and TRBJ1-2; a weak D match, TRBD1 (6 bases). The V gene lost 0 bases and the J gene lost 3 bases, with 12 bases spanning the gap. The CDR3 length is 15 residues. Germline loops: CDR1 SGHRS, CDR2 YFSETQ. CDR3 protein: CASSLVVGGDYGYTF. The CDR3 DNA is TGCGCCAGCAGCTTGGTGGTAGGGGGGGACTATGGCTACACCTTC.